The 15 T cell receptor beta chains below were found in one sample sequenced in a study of cytomegalovirus exposure and HLA in healthy donors. The PCR employed 60 Vbeta primers together with 13 Jbeta primers. Profiling relied on immunoSEQ multiplex PCR, and the TCRdb table lists in-frame clones only, not all of them. The sample has some 180,000 clones, roughly 85% seen once. The sequenced sample consisted of PBMCs. The receptors stem from a woman aged 18-30 years in good health and CMV-seronegative.

The sample holds a few counts of this clone. The V call is TRBV7-8, the J call TRBJ1-1; 8 positions agree with TRBD1. V was pared by 5 bases and J by 0 bases, with 5 bases of the junction left unmatched. Germline CDR1 is SGHVS and CDR2 is FQNEAQ. The CDR3 runs to 15 residues. CDR3 bases: TGTGCCAGCAGCCCAAGGACAGGGTTGAACACTGAAGCTTTCTTT. This codes for CASSPRTGLNTEAFF.

The V gene is TRBV4-3, the J gene TRBJ2-1, with 7 bases aligning to TRBD1. The J segment lost 7 bases and the V segment lost 0 bases, leaving 15 bases of the junction unmatched. Germline assignment: CDR1 LGHNA and CDR2 YSLEER. The CDR3 is 18 amino acids. CDR3 bases: TGCGCCAGCAGCCAAGATCAGGACAGGACCTCACTAAGGAATGAGCAGTTCTTC. It encodes CASSQDQDRTSLRNEQFF.

This clone was seen only a few times. V is TRBV28 and J is TRBJ2-5; TRBD1 matches 10 bases. V was clipped by 4 bases and J by 4 bases; unmatched bases: 6. The CDR3 sequence is 15 residues long. Germline loops: CDR1 MDHEN, CDR2 SYDVKM. CDR3 DNA sequence: TGTGCCAGCAGTTCCCTGGGACAGGGGAGAGAGACCCAGTACTTC. Its protein is CASSSLGQGRETQYF.

This clone was seen only a few times. V usage is TRBV10-2 and J usage is TRBJ2-6; 8 positions agree with TRBD1. V trimming: 6 bases; J trimming: 0 bases; junction bases outside the gene matches: 4. CDR1 WSHSY and CDR2 SAAADI come from the germline V gene. This CDR3 has 16 residues. CDR3 coding DNA: TGCGCCAGCAGGGACAGGGATTACTCTGGGGCCAACGTCCTGACTTTC. It codes for CASRDRDYSGANVLTF.

The chain couples TRBV30 to TRBJ2-1; the match to TRBD2 covers 12 bases. This CDR3 is 12 amino acids long. Germline-derived CDR1 and CDR2 are GTSNPN and SVGIG (reference sequence). V shed 2 bases and J 15 bases; nucleotides not matched to a gene: 5. The CDR3 sequence is CAWSRLAGDGFF. CDR3 DNA sequence: TGTGCCTGGAGTCGACTAGCGGGAGATGGGTTCTTC.

This clone showed up just a few times. The rearrangement uses TRBV4-3 and TRBJ1-2, with a tentative D call TRBD1 (5 bases). CDR3 size: 14 residues. Germline V lookup: CDR1 LGHNA, CDR2 YSLEER. The V end lost 0 bases, the J end lost 6 bases, and 11 bases lay between the germline ends. The CDR3 region is CASSQDRGGNGYTF. The CDR3 DNA follows: TGCGCCAGCAGCCAAGATCGGGGGGGGAATGGCTACACCTTC.

This clone was detected once. This chain links TRBV5-6 with TRBJ1-2; a weak D match, TRBD1 (5 bases). Germline V lookup: CDR1 SGHDT, CDR2 YYEEEE. Between the trimmed V and J ends, which lost 7 bases and 0 bases, there was a span of 25 bases. The CDR3 sequence is 18 residues long. CDR3 nucleotide sequence: TGTGCCAGCTCGGGGGTACCGCGAACGACAGCAACTAACTATGGCTACACCTTC. Translating it yields CASSGVPRTTATNYGYTF.

This clone was seen just once. The chain links TRBV11-2 to TRBJ2-2; a weak D match, TRBD2 (6 bases). This CDR3 spans 17 amino acids. V lost 4 bases and J 1 base, leaving 16 bases between the germline ends. Germline CDR1 and CDR2: SGHAT and FQNNGV. The CDR3 nucleotides are TGTGCCAGCAGCTCCTATTTTAGCGGAAGGAACACCGGGGAGCTGTTTTTT. Amino acid sequence: CASSSYFSGRNTGELFF.

The rearrangement links TRBV19 to TRBJ1-1; 7 nucleotides agree with TRBD1. The V gene's germline CDR1 is LNHDA and CDR2 SQIVND (reference sequence). This CDR3 region has 14 residues. V shed 7 bases and J 1 base; nucleotides not matched to a gene: 6. The CDR3 here is CASTRQGGNTEAFF. The CDR3, as DNA: TGTGCCAGTACCCGGCAGGGGGGGAACACTGAAGCTTTCTTT.

The chain combines TRBV5-8 with TRBJ2-7; TRBD1 is a possible D gene (5 bases). V was clipped by 6 bases and J by 3 bases, with 13 bases between them. Germline-derived CDR1 and CDR2 are SGHTS and YDEGEE. The CDR3 runs to 13 residues. The CDR3 protein is CASTHDSHYEQYF. CDR3 bases: TGTGCCAGCACCCACGACAGTCACTACGAGCAGTACTTC.

The rearrangement uses TRBV2 and TRBJ1-5; 7 nucleotides line up with TRBD1. V trimming: 5 bases; J trimming: 0 bases; junction bases outside the gene matches: 7. This CDR3 is built from 16 residues. CDR1 and CDR2 from the germline V gene are SNHLY and FYNNEI. CDR3 loop: CASSKGQIYSNQPQHF. In nucleotides, the CDR3 is TGTGCCAGCAGTAAGGGACAGATATATAGCAATCAGCCCCAGCATTTT.

The V call is TRBV25-1, the J call TRBJ1-1; 8 bases are a match to TRBD1. V shed 6 bases, J shed 2 bases, and the junction held 5 bases outside the gene matches. This CDR3 is built from 14 residues. Germline V CDR1 and CDR2: MGHDK, SYGVNS. This CDR3 is CASSRQGINTEAFF. The CDR3 region has the DNA TGTGCCAGCAGCCGACAGGGGATAAACACTGAAGCTTTCTTT.

The V call is TRBV14, the J call TRBJ2-1, with TRBD2 identical over 11 bases. V lost 3 bases and J lost 5; bases outside the gene matches: 6. CDR1 is SGHDN and CDR2 is FVKESK in the germline V gene. The length of the CDR3 is 16 residues. In DNA form, the CDR3 reads TGTGCCAGCAGCCACCTACTAGCGGGAGCCGACAATGAGCAGTTCTTC. Encoded protein: CASSHLLAGADNEQFF. The variable domain in full, completed from reference TRBV14 and TRBJ2-1, reads EAGVTQFPSHSVIEKGQTVTLRCDPISGHDNLYWYRRVMGKEIKFLLHFVKESKQDESGMPNNRFLAERTGGTYSTLKVQPAELEDSGVYFCASSHLLAGADNEQFFGPGTRLTVL.

The chain joins TRBV19 to TRBJ2-5, with 13 positions matching TRBD2. Trimming removed 8 bases from V and 2 bases from J; junction bases left unmatched: 2. This CDR3 contains 14 residues. Germline V gene lookup returns CDR1 LNHDA and CDR2 SQIVND (reference sequence). The CDR3 region has the DNA TGTGCCAGTCGACTAGCGGGGGGACAAGAGACCCAGTACTTC. Translated, it gives CASRLAGGQETQYF. Full variable domain (rest looked up from reference TRBV19 and TRBJ2-5): DGGITQSPKYLFRKEGQNVTLSCEQNLNHDAMYWYRQDPGQGLRLIYYSQIVNDFQKGDIAEGYSVSREKKESFPLTVTSAQKNPTAFYLCASRLAGGQETQYFGPGTRLLVL.

This clone was recorded only once. The chain recombines TRBV6-5 with TRBJ1-2; a weak D match, TRBD1 (6 bases). The CDR3 is made up of 15 amino acids. The V end lost 0 bases, the J end lost 4 bases, and 12 bases lay between the germline ends. The germline V gene encodes CDR1 MNHEY and CDR2 SVGAGI. CDR3 coding DNA: TGTGCCAGCAGTTACTCAGAAGGGGGATCCTATGGCTACACCTTC. Translation: CASSYSEGGSYGYTF.